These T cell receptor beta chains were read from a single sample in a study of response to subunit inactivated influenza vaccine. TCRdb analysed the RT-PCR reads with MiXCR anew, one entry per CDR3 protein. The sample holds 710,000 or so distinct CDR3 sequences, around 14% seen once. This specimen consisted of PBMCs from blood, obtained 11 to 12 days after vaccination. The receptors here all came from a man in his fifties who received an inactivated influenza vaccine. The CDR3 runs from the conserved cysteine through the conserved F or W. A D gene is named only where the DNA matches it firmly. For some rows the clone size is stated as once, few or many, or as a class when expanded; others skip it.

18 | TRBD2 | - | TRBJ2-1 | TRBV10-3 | TGTGCCATCAGCGACGTTTCTAGCGGGAGGGCCGGATACAATGAGCAGTTCTTC | CAISDVSSGRAGYNEQFF
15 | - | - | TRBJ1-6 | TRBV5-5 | TGTGCCAGCAGCTCATGGCGGGATGTGCGTTCACCCCTCCACTTT | CASSSWRDVRSPLHF
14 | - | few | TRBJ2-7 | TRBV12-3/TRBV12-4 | TGTGCCAGCAGTCGGACCGGGGCCAACTACGAGCAGTACTTC | CASSRTGANYEQYF
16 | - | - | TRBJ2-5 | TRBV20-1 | TGCAGTGCTAGAGATGCGACTACCGCTTATTCGGGGACCCAGTACTTC | CSARDATTAYSGTQYF
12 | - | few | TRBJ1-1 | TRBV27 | TGTGCCAGCAGATTGGACGGACTGACCGCTTTCTTT | CASRLDGLTAFF
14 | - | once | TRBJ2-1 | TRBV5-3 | TGTGCCATGGGCCCCGGGCCCCTCTACAATGAGCAGTTCTTC | CAMGPGPLYNEQFF
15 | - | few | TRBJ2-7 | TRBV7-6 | TGTGCCAGCAGCGAGAGGATGGGGATGACCTCCGAGCAGTACTTC | CASSERMGMTSEQYF
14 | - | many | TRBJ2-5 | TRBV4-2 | TGTGCCAGCAGCCAAGAGGTCAGGGGTGAGACCCAGTACTTC | CASSQEVRGETQYF
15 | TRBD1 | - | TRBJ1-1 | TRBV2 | TGTGCCAGCAGTGGACAGGGGAACGTCGGCACTGAAGCTTTCTTT | CASSGQGNVGTEAFF
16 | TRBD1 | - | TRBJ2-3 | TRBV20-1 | TGCAGTGCTGAAGACAGGGGTGGGTCTAGCACAGATACGCAGTATTTT | CSAEDRGGSSTDTQYF
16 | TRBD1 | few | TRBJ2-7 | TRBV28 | TGTGCCAGCAGTCCGGTGGGACAGGGTGGCTCCTACGAGCAGTACTTC | CASSPVGQGGSYEQYF
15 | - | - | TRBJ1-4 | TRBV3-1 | TGTGCCAGCAGCCAGGGTCCTCTGGTTAATGAAAAACTGTTTTTT | CASSQGPLVNEKLFF
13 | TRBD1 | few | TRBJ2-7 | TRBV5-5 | TGTGCCAGCAGCGTGGACAGGGGGGGCGAGCAGTACTTC | CASSVDRGGEQYF
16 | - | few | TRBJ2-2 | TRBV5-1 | TGCGCCAGCAGCTTGGGAGGGACAACTTACACCGGGGAGCTGTTTTTT | CASSLGGTTYTGELFF
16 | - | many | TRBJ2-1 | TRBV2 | TGTGCCAGCAGTGAAGCGCGCGCGGTCTCCTACAATGAGCAGTTCTTC | CASSEARAVSYNEQFF
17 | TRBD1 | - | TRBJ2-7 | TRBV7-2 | TGTGCCAGCAGCTTCCGGCGAATTCGGGGACAGGGCCTCGAGCAGTACTTC | CASSFRRIRGQGLEQYF
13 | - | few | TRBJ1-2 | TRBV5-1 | TGCGCCAGCAGCTTTGGGAGACAGAATGGCTACACCTTC | CASSFGRQNGYTF
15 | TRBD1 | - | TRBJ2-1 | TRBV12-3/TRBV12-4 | TGTGCCAGCAGTTCCGGGACAGGGGGCATGAATGAGCAGTTCTTC | CASSSGTGGMNEQFF
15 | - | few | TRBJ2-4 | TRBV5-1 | TGCGCCAGCAGCTCGATTCGAGGGGCGCAAAACATTCAGTACTTC | CASSSIRGAQNIQYF
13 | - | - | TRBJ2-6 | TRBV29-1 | TGCAGCGTTGAACGGGCTGGGGCCAACGTCCTGACTTTC | CSVERAGANVLTF
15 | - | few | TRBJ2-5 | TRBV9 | TGTGCCAGCAGCTTAAGACCGACGGGGGTAGAGACCCAGTACTTC | CASSLRPTGVETQYF
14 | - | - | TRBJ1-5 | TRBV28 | TGTGCCAGCAGTTTATCAGGGATCTATCAGCCCCAGCATTTT | CASSLSGIYQPQHF
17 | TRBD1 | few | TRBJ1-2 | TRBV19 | TGTGCCAGTAGTCTCCGGATGAAGGGACAGGGGATCTATGGCTACACCTTC | CASSLRMKGQGIYGYTF
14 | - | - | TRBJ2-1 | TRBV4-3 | TGCGCCAGCAGCCAAGTACAGGGTACGGGTGAGCAGTTCTTC | CASSQVQGTGEQFF
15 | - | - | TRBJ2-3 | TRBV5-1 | TGCGCCAGCAGCTTTTGGACCCCCACAGGGGATACGCAGTATTTT | CASSFWTPTGDTQYF
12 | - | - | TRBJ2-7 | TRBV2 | TGTGCCAGCATTGACAGCCGCTACGAGCAGTACTTC | CASIDSRYEQYF
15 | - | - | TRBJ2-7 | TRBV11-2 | TGTGCCAGCAGCTTAGGCTGGGGTTCGACCTACGAGCAGTACTTC | CASSLGWGSTYEQYF
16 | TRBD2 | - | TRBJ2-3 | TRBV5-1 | TGCGCCAGCAGCTTGTCGTCGGGGGGTCGGGGAGATACGCAGTATTTT | CASSLSSGGRGDTQYF
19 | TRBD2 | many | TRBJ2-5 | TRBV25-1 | TGTGCCAGCAGTGAATCGGGGAGGAATAGCGGGAGGGCGAAAGAGACCCAGTACTTC | CASSESGRNSGRAKETQYF
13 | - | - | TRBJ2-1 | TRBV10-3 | TGTGCCAATGGCCCTACGTCCTACAATGAGCAGTTCTTC | CANGPTSYNEQFF
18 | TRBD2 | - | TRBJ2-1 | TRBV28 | TGTGCCAGCAGTCCTCAGGCCCGGACTAGCGGGAGAAACAATGAGCAGTTCTTC | CASSPQARTSGRNNEQFF
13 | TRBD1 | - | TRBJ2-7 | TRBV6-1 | TGTGCCACTCAAGGGGGCTACTCCTACGAGCAGTACTTC | CATQGGYSYEQYF
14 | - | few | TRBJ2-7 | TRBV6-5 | TGTGCCAGCAGTTACTTGAATAAGATGGGTCCGCAGTACTTC | CASSYLNKMGPQYF
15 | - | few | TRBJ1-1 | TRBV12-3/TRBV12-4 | TGTGCCAGCAGTTTAGAGGTGAGCCTCGGCACTGAAGCTTTCTTT | CASSLEVSLGTEAFF
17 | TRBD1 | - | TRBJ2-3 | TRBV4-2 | TGTGCCAGCAGCCTCTCAACCGGGACAGGGGGGACAGATACGCAGTATTTT | CASSLSTGTGGTDTQYF
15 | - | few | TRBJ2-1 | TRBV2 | TGTGCCAGCAGCCCGACAGTGGGAGGCTACAATGAGCAGTTCTTC | CASSPTVGGYNEQFF
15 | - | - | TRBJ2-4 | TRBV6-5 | TGTGCCAGCAGTTACTCGCGGGGGCGCAGGAACATTCAGTACTTC | CASSYSRGRRNIQYF
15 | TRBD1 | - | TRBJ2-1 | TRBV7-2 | TGTGCCAGCAGCGCCCGGGACAGGGTACGTCATGAGCAGTTCTTC | CASSARDRVRHEQFF
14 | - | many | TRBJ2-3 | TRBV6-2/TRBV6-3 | TGTGCCAGCAGTTACGGGGGCTCCACAGATACGCAGTATTTT | CASSYGGSTDTQYF
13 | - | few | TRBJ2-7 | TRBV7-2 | TGTGCCAGCAGCTTAGCGTACACCTACGAGCAGTACTTC | CASSLAYTYEQYF
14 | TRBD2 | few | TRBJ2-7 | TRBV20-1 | TGCAGTGCTCACCTACCGGGACTAGGGCGCGAGCAGTACTTC | CSAHLPGLGREQYF
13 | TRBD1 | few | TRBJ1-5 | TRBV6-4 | TGTGCCAGCAGCCGCGAAGGGGGCCAGCCCCAGCATTTT | CASSREGGQPQHF
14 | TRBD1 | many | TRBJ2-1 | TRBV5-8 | TGTGCCAGCAGCCTGAGGGACAGGTATGATGAGCAGTTCTTC | CASSLRDRYDEQFF
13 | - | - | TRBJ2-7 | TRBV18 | TGTGCCAGCTCACAACGGGCCAACTACGAGCAGTACTTC | CASSQRANYEQYF
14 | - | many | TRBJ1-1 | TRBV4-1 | TGCGCCAGCAGCCAGCCCGGACAGAACACTGAAGCTTTCTTT | CASSQPGQNTEAFF
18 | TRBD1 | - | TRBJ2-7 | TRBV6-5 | TGTGCCAGCAGTTACGTAGCCTCCGGGGACAGTTTCCCCTACGAGCAGTACTTC | CASSYVASGDSFPYEQYF